This TCR beta chain was sequenced for a study of cytomegalovirus exposure and HLA in healthy donors. The study, taken as a whole, reports: First-cohort TCR clusters tended to co-occur in the roughly 120 validation repertoires, a later analysis found.

This CDR3 is 14 amino acids long. Germline CDR1 and CDR2: MNHEY and SVGAGI. With 8 bases clipped from V and 5 bases from J, the junction kept 9 bases outside the gene matches. The repertoire was sequenced with immunoSEQ multiplex PCR; TCRdb's copy has only in-frame clones and lacks some. Of about 95,000 clones listed, roughly 85% were seen once; the top ten hold roughly 22%. Regarding this clone: Antigen unknown.

Sequencing was carried out using PBMCs. The rearrangement uses TRBV6-5 and TRBJ2-7, with 10 nucleotides matching TRBD1. The receptor's source is a man aged 18 to 30 in good health and CMV-seropositive. CDR3 sequence reads: CASGSRDRGNEQYF. Here the CDR3 DNA reads TGTGCCAGCGGAAGCCGGGACAGGGGAAACGAGCAGTACTTC.